This TCR beta chain was documented in a study of T cells in Graves' hyperthyroidism and ophthalmopathy. RNA transcripts provided the source from which TCR beta CDR3 regions were amplified. The HTBI primer set was used in a first-round RT-PCR of the TCR CDR3. TCRdb redid the calling of the multiplex PCR reads with MiXCR, one entry per CDR3 protein. The table includes around 500,000 distinct CDR3 sequences, roughly 15% detected once. The germline CDR1 and CDR2 sequences are MNHEY and SVGAGI. V lost 0 bases and J 6 bases, leaving 13 bases between the germline ends. This CDR3 has 15 amino acids. General study points: The model identified upcoming ophthalmopathy a median approximately six months ahead of onset.

This clonotype has a count of ten or more. Antigen unknown. Any patient presenting with uncontrolled infection, other autoimmune disease, pregnancy or lactation was left out. Fresh peripheral blood, approximately 10 ml, yielded the PBMCs. The sequenced sample was blood. This sequence joins TRBV6-5 and TRBJ2-3; D is possibly TRBD1 (5 bases). The origin of this receptor is a woman aged 25 to 45 with Graves' ophthalmopathy. CDR3 region: CASSYSGQGIDTQYF. CDR3 nucleotides: TGTGCCAGCAGTTACTCTGGGCAGGGCATCGATACGCAGTATTTT.